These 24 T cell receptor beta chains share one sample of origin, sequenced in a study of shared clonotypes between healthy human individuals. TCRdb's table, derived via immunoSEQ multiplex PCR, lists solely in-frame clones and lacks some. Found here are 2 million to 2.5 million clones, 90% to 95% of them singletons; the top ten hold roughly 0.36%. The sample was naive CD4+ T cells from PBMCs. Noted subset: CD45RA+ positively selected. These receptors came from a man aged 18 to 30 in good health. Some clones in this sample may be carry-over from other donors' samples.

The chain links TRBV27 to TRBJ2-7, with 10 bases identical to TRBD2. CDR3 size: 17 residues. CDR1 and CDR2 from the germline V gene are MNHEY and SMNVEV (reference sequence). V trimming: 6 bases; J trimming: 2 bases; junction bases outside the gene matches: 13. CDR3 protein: CASRKRTSGTVAYEQYF. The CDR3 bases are TGTGCCAGCAGAAAGCGGACTAGCGGTACTGTAGCCTACGAGCAGTACTTC.

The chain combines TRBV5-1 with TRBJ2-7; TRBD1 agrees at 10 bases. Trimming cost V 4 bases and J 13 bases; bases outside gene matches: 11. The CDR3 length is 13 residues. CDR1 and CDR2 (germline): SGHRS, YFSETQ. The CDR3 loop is CASSPAGTGDPYF. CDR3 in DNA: TGCGCCAGCAGCCCAGCCGGGACAGGGGACCCCTACTTC.

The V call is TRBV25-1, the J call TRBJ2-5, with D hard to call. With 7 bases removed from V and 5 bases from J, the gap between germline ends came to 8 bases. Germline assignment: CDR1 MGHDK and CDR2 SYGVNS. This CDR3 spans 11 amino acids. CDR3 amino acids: CASTVGETQYF. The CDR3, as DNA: TGTGCCAGCACGGTAGGGGAGACCCAGTACTTC.

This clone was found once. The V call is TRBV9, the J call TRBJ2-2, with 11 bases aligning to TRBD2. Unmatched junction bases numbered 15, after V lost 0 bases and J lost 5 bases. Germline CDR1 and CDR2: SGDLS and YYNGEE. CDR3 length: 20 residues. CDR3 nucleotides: TGTGCCAGCAGCGTAGCTGGCGAGAGTAGCGGGAGGGCCCGAACCGGGGAGCTGTTTTTT. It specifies CASSVAGESSGRARTGELFF. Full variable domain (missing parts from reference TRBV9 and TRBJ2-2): DSGVTQTPKHLITATGQRVTLRCSPRSGDLSVYWYQQSLDQGLQFLIQYYNGEERAKGNILERFSAQQFPDLHSELNLSSLELGDSALYFCASSVAGESSGRARTGELFFGEGSRLTVL.

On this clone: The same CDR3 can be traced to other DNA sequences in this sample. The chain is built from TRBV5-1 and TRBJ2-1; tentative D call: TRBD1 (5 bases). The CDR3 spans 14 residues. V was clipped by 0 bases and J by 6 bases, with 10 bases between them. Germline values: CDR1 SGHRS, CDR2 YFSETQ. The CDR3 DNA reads TGCGCCAGCAGCTTGGGCGGACAAATCAATGAGCAGTTCTTC. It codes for CASSLGGQINEQFF.

CDR3: CAWSSLFPGSLNTEAFF. CDR3 sequence (DNA): TGTGCCTGGAGTAGTCTGTTTCCGGGATCCCTGAACACTGAAGCTTTCTTT. This rearrangement joins TRBV30 to TRBJ1-1, with D hard to call. The CDR3 has 17 amino acids. V dropped 2 bases and J dropped 0 bases, with 19 bases sitting between them. Per germline, CDR1 GTSNPN and CDR2 SVGIG (reference sequence).

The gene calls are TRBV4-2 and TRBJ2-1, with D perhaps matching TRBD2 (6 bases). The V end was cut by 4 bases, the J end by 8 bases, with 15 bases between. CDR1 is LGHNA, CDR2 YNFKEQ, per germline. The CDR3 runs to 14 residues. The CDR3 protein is CASSRGTGTDEQFF. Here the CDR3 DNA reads TGTGCCAGCAGCCGGGGGACGGGGACTGATGAGCAGTTCTTC.

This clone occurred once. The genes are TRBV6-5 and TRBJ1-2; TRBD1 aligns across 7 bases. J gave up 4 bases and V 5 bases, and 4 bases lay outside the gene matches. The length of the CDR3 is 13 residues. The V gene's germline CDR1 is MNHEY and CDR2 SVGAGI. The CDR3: CASSAQGLYGYTF. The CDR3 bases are TGTGCCAGCAGTGCACAGGGGCTCTATGGCTACACCTTC.

CDR3 DNA sequence: TGTGCCAGCAGAGACCCTTCGGACAGACTCAATCAGCCCCAGCATTTT. Translation: CASRDPSDRLNQPQHF. This chain connects TRBV28 to TRBJ1-5; a possible D gene is TRBD1 (6 bases). CDR1 is MDHEN and CDR2 is SYDVKM in the germline V gene. CDR3 length: 16 residues. V lost 6 bases to trimming and J lost 3 bases, with 18 bases between them. Full variable domain (rest looked up from reference TRBV28 and TRBJ1-5): DVKVTQSSRYLVKRTGEKVFLECVQDMDHENMFWYRQDPGLGLRLIYFSYDVKMKEKGDIPEGYSVSREKKERFSLILESASTNQTSMYLCASRDPSDRLNQPQHFGDGTRLSIL.

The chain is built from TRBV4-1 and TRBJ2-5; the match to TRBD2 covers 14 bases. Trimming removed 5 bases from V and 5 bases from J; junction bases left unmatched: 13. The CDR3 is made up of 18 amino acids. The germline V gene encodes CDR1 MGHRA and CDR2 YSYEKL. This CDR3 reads CASSSRLAGGPLGETQYF. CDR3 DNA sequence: TGCGCCAGCAGCTCCCGACTAGCGGGAGGGCCTCTAGGGGAGACCCAGTACTTC.

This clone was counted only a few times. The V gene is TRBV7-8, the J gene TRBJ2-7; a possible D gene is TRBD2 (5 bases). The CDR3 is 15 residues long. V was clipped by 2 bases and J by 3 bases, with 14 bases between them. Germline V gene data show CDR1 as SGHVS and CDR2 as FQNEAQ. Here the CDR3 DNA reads TGTGCCAGCAGCTTATCAGGCGGCGGACTCTACGAGCAGTACTTC. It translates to CASSLSGGGLYEQYF.

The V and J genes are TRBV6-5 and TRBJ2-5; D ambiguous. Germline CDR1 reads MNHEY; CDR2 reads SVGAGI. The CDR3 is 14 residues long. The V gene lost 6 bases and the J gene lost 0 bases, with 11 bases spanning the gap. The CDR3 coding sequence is TGTGCCAGCAGACCTAACAGTTACCAAGAGACCCAGTACTTC. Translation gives CASRPNSYQETQYF.

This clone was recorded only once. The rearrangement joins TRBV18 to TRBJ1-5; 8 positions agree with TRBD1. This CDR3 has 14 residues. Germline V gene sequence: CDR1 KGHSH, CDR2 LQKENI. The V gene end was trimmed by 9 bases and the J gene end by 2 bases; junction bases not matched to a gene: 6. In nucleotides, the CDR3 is TGTGCCAGTTGCGGACAGGGTGGCAATCAGCCCCAGCATTTT. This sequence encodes CASCGQGGNQPQHF.

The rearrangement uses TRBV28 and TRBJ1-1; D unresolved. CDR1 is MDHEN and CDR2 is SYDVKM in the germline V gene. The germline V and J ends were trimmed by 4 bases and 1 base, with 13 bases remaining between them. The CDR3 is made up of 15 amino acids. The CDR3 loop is CASSSPSGKNTEAFF. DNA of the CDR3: TGTGCCAGCAGTTCCCCAAGTGGGAAGAACACTGAAGCTTTCTTT.

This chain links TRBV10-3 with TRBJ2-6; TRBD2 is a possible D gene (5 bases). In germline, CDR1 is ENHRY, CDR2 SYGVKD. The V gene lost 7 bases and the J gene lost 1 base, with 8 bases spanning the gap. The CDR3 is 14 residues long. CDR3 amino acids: CAIMSGSGANVLTF. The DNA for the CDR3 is TGTGCCATCATGAGCGGATCTGGGGCCAACGTCCTGACTTTC.

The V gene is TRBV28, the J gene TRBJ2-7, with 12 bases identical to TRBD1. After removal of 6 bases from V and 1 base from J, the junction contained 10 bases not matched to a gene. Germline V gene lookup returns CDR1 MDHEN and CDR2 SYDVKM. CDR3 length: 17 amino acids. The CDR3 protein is CASRILPGQGASYEQYF. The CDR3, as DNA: TGTGCCAGCAGGATTCTTCCGGGACAGGGGGCTTCCTACGAGCAGTACTTC.

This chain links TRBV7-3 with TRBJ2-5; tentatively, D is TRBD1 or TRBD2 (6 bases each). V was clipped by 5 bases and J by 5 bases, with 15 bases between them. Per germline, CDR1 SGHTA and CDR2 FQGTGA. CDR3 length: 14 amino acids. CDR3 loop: CASSALGGWETQYF. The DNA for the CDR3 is TGTGCCAGCAGCGCCCTGGGGGGCTGGGAGACCCAGTACTTC.

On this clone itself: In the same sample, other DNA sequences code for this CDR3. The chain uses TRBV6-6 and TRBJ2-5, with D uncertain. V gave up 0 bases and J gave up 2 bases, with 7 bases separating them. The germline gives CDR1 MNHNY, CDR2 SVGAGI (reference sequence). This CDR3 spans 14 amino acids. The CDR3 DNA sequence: TGTGCCAGCAGTTACTCGACACCACAAGAGACCCAGTACTTC. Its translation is CASSYSTPQETQYF.

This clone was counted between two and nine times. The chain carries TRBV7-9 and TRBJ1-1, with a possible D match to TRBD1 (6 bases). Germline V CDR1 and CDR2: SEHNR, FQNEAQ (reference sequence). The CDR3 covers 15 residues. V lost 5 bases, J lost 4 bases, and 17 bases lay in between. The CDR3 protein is CASSPDWGASTEAFF. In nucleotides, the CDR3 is TGTGCCAGCAGCCCTGACTGGGGGGCTAGCACTGAAGCTTTCTTT.

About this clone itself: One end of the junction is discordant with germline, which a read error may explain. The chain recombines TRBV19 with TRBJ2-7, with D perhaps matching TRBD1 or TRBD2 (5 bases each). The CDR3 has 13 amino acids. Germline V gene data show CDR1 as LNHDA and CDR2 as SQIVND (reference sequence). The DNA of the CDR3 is TGTGCCAGCTTTGAGGGGATTTTTTACGAGCAGTACTTT. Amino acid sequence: CASFEGIFYEQYF.

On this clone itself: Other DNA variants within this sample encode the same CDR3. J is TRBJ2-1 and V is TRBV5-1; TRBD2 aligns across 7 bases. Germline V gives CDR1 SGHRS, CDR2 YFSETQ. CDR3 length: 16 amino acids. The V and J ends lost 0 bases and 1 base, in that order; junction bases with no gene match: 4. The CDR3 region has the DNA TGCGCCAGCAGCTTGGCCCCTAGCGGATCCTACAATGAGCAGTTCTTC. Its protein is CASSLAPSGSYNEQFF.

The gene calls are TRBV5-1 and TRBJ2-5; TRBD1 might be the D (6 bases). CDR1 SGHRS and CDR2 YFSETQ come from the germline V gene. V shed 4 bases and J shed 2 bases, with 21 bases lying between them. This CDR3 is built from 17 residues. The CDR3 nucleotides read TGCGCCAGCAGCCCCTACCGGCAGGGGAGTGAGCAAGAGACCCAGTACTTC. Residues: CASSPYRQGSEQETQYF. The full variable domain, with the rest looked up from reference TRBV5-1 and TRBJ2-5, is KAGVTQTPRYLIKTRGQQVTLSCSPISGHRSVSWYQQTPGQGLQFLFEYFSETQRNKGNFPGRFSGRQFSNSRSEMNVSTLELGDSALYLCASSPYRQGSEQETQYFGPGTRLLVL.

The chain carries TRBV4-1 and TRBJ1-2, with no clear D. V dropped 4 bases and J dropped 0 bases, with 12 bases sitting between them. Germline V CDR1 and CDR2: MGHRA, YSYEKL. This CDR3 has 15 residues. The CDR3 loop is CASSREVVPNYGYTF. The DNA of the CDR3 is TGCGCCAGCAGCCGAGAAGTAGTACCTAACTATGGCTACACCTTC.

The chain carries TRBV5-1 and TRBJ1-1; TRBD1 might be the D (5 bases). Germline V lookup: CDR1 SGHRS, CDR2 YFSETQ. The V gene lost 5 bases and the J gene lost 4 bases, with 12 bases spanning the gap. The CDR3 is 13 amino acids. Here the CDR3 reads CASRVEGSTEAFF. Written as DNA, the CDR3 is TGCGCCAGCAGGGTGGAGGGGTCCACTGAAGCTTTCTTT.